The 6 T cell receptor beta chains given below trace back to one sample, sequenced in a study of T cell changes during pregnancy in multiple sclerosis. This table comes from immunoSEQ multiplex PCR, and its TCRdb copy is limited to in-frame clones, with some not included. Of fewer than 85,000 clones in the sample, 92% were seen once. The specimen comprised peripheral blood, sampled in the first trimester of pregnancy. The receptors come from a female donor in good health, enrolled as a control in a pregnancy study.

The gene calls are TRBV10-2 and TRBJ2-7; 7 nucleotides agree with TRBD1. CDR1 and CDR2 from the germline V gene are WSHSY and SAAADI. V was clipped by 2 bases and J by 2 bases; unmatched bases: 12. The CDR3 sequence is 17 residues long. CDR3 sequence: CASSEGEGGRGPYEQYF. CDR3 nucleotides: TGCGCCAGCAGTGAGGGGGAAGGGGGCAGGGGTCCCTACGAGCAGTACTTC.

The genes are TRBV19 and TRBJ2-3; TRBD2 might be the D (7 bases). The ends were cut back, 5 bases at V and 8 bases at J, with 23 bases in the middle. Germline values: CDR1 LNHDA, CDR2 SQIVND (reference sequence). The CDR3 is made up of 16 amino acids. CDR3 in DNA: TGTGCCAGTAGTTTCTCTAGCGGAACCTCCAGGGGTACGCAGTATTTT. It is translated as CASSFSSGTSRGTQYF. The full variable domain, its missing parts supplied by reference TRBV19 and TRBJ2-3, is DGGITQSPKYLFRKEGQNVTLSCEQNLNHDAMYWYRQDPGQGLRLIYYSQIVNDFQKGDIAEGYSVSREKKESFPLTVTSAQKNPTAFYLCASSFSSGTSRGTQYFGPGTRLTVL.

This chain connects TRBV18 to TRBJ2-2, with D tentatively TRBD1 (6 bases). The length of the CDR3 is 12 residues. Per the germline V gene, CDR1 is KGHSH and CDR2 is LQKENI. V lost 3 bases to trimming and J lost 9 bases, with 8 bases between them. This CDR3 is CASSPRGRELFF. CDR3 in DNA: TGTGCCAGCTCACCCAGGGGCCGGGAGCTGTTTTTT.

This clone was seen just once. The J gene is TRBJ2-5, the V gene TRBV29-1; D is unresolved. CDR1 is SQVTM and CDR2 is ANQGSEA in the germline V gene. V shed 4 bases and J shed 2 bases, with 8 bases lying between them. The CDR3 is 12 residues long. CDR3 in DNA: TGCAGCGTTGTGACAAATCAAGAGACCCAGTACTTC. It encodes CSVVTNQETQYF.

The chain has TRBV2 and TRBJ2-3; the match to TRBD2 covers 13 bases. There are 15 residues in the CDR3. Trimming cost V 5 bases and J 3 bases; bases outside gene matches: 2. Germline V CDR1 and CDR2: SNHLY, FYNNEI. CDR3 sequence reads: CASSRTSGRTDTQYF. Written as DNA, the CDR3 is TGTGCCAGCAGTCGGACTAGCGGGAGAACAGATACGCAGTATTTT.

The chain combines TRBV27 with TRBJ2-2; D is uncertain. The CDR3 sequence is 11 residues long. Germline V gives CDR1 MNHEY, CDR2 SMNVEV (reference sequence). Trimming stripped 3 bases from V and 8 bases from J, with 4 bases between. The CDR3 region has the DNA TGTGCCAGCAGTTTTCTTGGGGAGCTGTTTTTT. As protein: CASSFLGELFF.